There are a few counts of the clone carrying this T cell receptor beta chain. Trimming took 7 bases from V and 2 from J, leaving 14 bases between them. Germline V lookup: CDR1 SNHLY, CDR2 FYNNEI. The CDR3 sequence is 14 residues long. This entry belongs to a study of blood T cells in healthy people across ages. The overall study: About one barcoded beta molecule per two T cells came from capture by template switching.

Then a second PCR, running roughly 6 to 12 cycles, was carried out with a sample-barcoded 5' primer and a J-beta primer mix. Each cDNA was tagged by a template-switch adaptor containing 12 random nucleotides. Every sample produced at least 3 million CDR3-containing paired-end reads. TCRdb passed the 5' RACE reads through MiXCR, listing each CDR3 protein once. The repertoire holds some 900,000 distinct CDR3 sequences, around 48% seen once, with 10% to 15% in the top ten. The source of this sequence is a man aged 25 to 40 in good health. The chain carries TRBV2 and TRBJ2-5; tentatively, D is TRBD2 (5 bases). Source material: blood. DNA of the CDR3: TGTGCCAGCATGATCCGGAGCGGACAAGAGACCCAGTACTTC. Its translation is CASMIRSGQETQYF.